One and the same sample provided the 3 T cell receptor beta chains below, sequenced in a study of blood T cell repertoires in COVID-19. This table comes from immunoSEQ multiplex PCR, and its TCRdb copy is limited to in-frame clones, with some not included. This table holds 150,000 to 200,000 clones, almost 80% found once. The specimen sequenced was peripheral blood. The receptors were gathered from a woman between 65 and 79 years old with acute or convalescent COVID-19.

This rearrangement joins TRBV5-4 to TRBJ1-1; no definite D call. Trimming removed 5 bases at V and 5 bases at J, with 13 bases between. This CDR3 contains 13 residues. CDR1 and CDR2 from the germline V gene are SGHNT and YYREEE (reference sequence). CDR3: CASSLTWRTEAFF. The CDR3 DNA reads as TGTGCCAGCAGTCTCACATGGCGGACTGAAGCTTTCTTT.

V and J are TRBV5-1 and TRBJ2-7; 8 bases are shared with TRBD1. This CDR3 comprises 15 residues. CDR1 and CDR2 (germline): SGHRS, YFSETQ. Germline trimming cut 4 bases from V and 0 bases from J; bases unmatched to any gene: 6. In DNA, the CDR3 is TGCGCCAGCAGCGTAGGACAGGGATTCTCCTACGAGCAGTACTTC. Protein sequence: CASSVGQGFSYEQYF.

This clone was seen more than once but under ten times. The chain is built from TRBV5-1 and TRBJ2-5; possible D gene TRBD1, 6 bases. V shed 8 bases and J shed 1 base, with 15 bases lying between them. Per the germline V gene, CDR1 is SGHRS and CDR2 is YFSETQ. The CDR3 has 14 residues. CDR3 residues: CASAKDSFQETQYF. CDR3 bases: TGCGCCAGTGCGAAGGACAGCTTCCAAGAGACCCAGTACTTC.